Listed here are 23 T cell receptor beta chains from one sample, sequenced in a study of pediatric ulcerative colitis. The data were produced by immunoSEQ multiplex PCR, yet TCRdb's version contains in-frame clones alone and is incomplete. Of some 24,000 clones in the sample, approximately 71% were seen once. The rectum was sampled with one to two pinch biopsies at colonoscopy. The sequencing input was gut tissue. All receptors derive from a boy younger than 18 with severe ulcerative colitis.

By sample fraction, this clone is medium-sized. The chain recombines TRBV6-5 with TRBJ1-1; tentative D call: TRBD1 (6 bases). V lost 2 bases and J lost 6, with 16 bases in between. The length of the CDR3 is 15 residues. Germline V gene data show CDR1 as MNHEY and CDR2 as SVGAGI. In DNA form, the CDR3 reads TGTGCCAGCAGTTACCTCCCGGGACATGGACCTGAAGCTTTCTTT. This translates into CASSYLPGHGPEAFF.

The chain links TRBV29-1 to TRBJ1-2; no clear D gene. CDR3 size: 11 residues. The V end was cut by 4 bases, the J end by 3 bases, with 6 bases between. Germline values: CDR1 SQVTM, CDR2 ANQGSEA. In nucleotides, the CDR3 is TGCAGCGTTGGTGGGGACTATGGCTACACCTTC. Translated, it gives CSVGGDYGYTF.

V and J are TRBV30 and TRBJ1-3; maybe TRBD1 (6 bases). This CDR3 contains 14 residues. The germline V gene has CDR1 GTSNPN and CDR2 SVGIG (reference sequence). The ends were cut back, 3 bases at V and 0 bases at J, with 9 bases in the middle. The CDR3 nucleotides are TGTGCCTGGAGCTTGGACAGCTCTGGAAACACCATATATTTT. Translating gives CAWSLDSSGNTIYF.

V and J are TRBV19 and TRBJ1-5; TRBD1 might be the D (5 bases). V lost 7 bases and J lost 7, with 17 bases in between. Germline V CDR1 and CDR2: LNHDA, SQIVND (reference sequence). The CDR3 spans 14 residues. This CDR3 is CASTRQGPGQPQHF. In DNA, the CDR3 is TGTGCCAGTACAAGGCAGGGCCCCGGGCAGCCCCAGCATTTT.

The chain combines TRBV19 with TRBJ2-3; D call uncertain. The V gene lost 1 base and the J gene lost 3 bases, with 8 bases spanning the gap. This CDR3 spans 14 amino acids. CDR1 LNHDA and CDR2 SQIVND come from the germline V gene (reference sequence). CDR3 residues: CASSIVPTTDTQYF. In DNA, the CDR3 is TGTGCCAGTAGTATAGTCCCGACGACAGATACGCAGTATTTT.

The chain couples TRBV2 to TRBJ2-7; D not resolved. Germline CDR1 reads SNHLY; CDR2 reads FYNNEI. The V and J ends lost 1 base and 6 bases respectively, with 4 bases between them. CDR3 length: 11 residues. The chain's CDR3 is CASSEGGEQYF. In nucleotides, the CDR3 is TGTGCCAGCAGTGAAGGAGGCGAGCAGTACTTC.

The CDR3 bases are TGCAGCGTTGCGGACAGTGGCTACGAGCAGTACTTC. Translated, it gives CSVADSGYEQYF. J is TRBJ2-7 and V is TRBV29-1; perhaps TRBD1 as D (6 bases). The CDR3 loop spans 12 amino acids. Trimming shortened V by 4 bases and J by 3 bases, and 10 bases separated the two germline ends. CDR1 SQVTM and CDR2 ANQGSEA come from the germline V gene.

The chain combines TRBV5-6 with TRBJ2-1, with D tentatively TRBD2 (6 bases). The germline V gene encodes CDR1 SGHDT and CDR2 YYEEEE. This CDR3 comprises 15 residues. V lost 0 bases and J 4 bases, leaving 11 bases between the germline ends. For the CDR3, the DNA is TGTGCCAGCAGCTTGGTGGGGACTGCTTACAATGAGCAGTTCTTC. It codes for CASSLVGTAYNEQFF.

The V and J genes are TRBV2 and TRBJ2-3; TRBD2 aligns across 14 bases. CDR3 length equals 15 residues. Trimming took 6 bases from V and 8 from J; bases not matched to a gene: 7. The germline CDR1 and CDR2 sequences are SNHLY and FYNNEI. CDR3: CASRRLAGGPGTQYF. CDR3 DNA sequence: TGTGCCAGCAGGCGACTAGCGGGAGGGCCGGGTACGCAGTATTTT.

V usage is TRBV13 and J usage is TRBJ2-7; TRBD1 is a possible D gene (6 bases). The V end lost 0 bases, the J end lost 2 bases, and 11 bases lay between the germline ends. Germline V gives CDR1 PRHDT, CDR2 FYEKMQ (reference sequence). The CDR3 totals 15 residues. This chain's CDR3 is CASSLGGHLTYEQYF. The CDR3 bases are TGTGCCAGCAGCTTAGGGGGACACCTAACCTACGAGCAGTACTTC.

This chain uses TRBV5-8 with TRBJ2-5, with unresolved D. The CDR3 has 13 amino acids. Trimming took off 4 bases at V and 0 bases at J, with 7 bases between the two ends. Germline assignment: CDR1 SGHTS and CDR2 YDEGEE. The CDR3 sequence is CASSPYNQETQYF. In DNA, the CDR3 is TGTGCCAGCAGCCCCTACAACCAAGAGACCCAGTACTTC.

The chain recombines TRBV4-2 with TRBJ1-3; D is uncertain. The germline V gene encodes CDR1 LGHNA and CDR2 YNFKEQ. The CDR3 is 14 amino acids. V was trimmed by 0 bases and J by 7 bases, leaving 10 bases between them. CDR3 bases: TGTGCCAGCAGCCAAGATGGGAGAAGTAACACCATATATTTT. Encoded protein: CASSQDGRSNTIYF.

By sample fraction, this clone is medium-sized. The V and J genes are TRBV7-9 and TRBJ1-1; D uncertain. The CDR3 is 14 residues long. The germline V gene has CDR1 SEHNR and CDR2 FQNEAQ (reference sequence). The V gene lost 5 bases and the J gene lost 5 bases, with 15 bases spanning the gap. This CDR3 is CASSVVGLGTEAFF. In DNA form, the CDR3 reads TGTGCCAGCAGCGTCGTTGGCTTGGGGACTGAAGCTTTCTTT.

V is TRBV5-1 and J is TRBJ1-2; maybe TRBD1 (5 bases). The CDR3 loop spans 17 amino acids. V gave up 0 bases and J gave up 5 bases, with 20 bases separating them. Germline CDR1 reads SGHRS; CDR2 reads YFSETQ. CDR3 in DNA: TGCGCCAGCAGCTTGGCCCGGGACCCAAAAGGGTTTTATGGCTACACCTTC. Its translation: CASSLARDPKGFYGYTF.

Only a few counts were recorded for this clone. The rearrangement links TRBV28 to TRBJ1-5; 7 bases fit TRBD1. CDR1 is MDHEN and CDR2 is SYDVKM in the germline V gene. J lost 1 base, V lost 0 bases, and 9 bases had no gene match. This CDR3 has 18 amino acids. The CDR3 is CASSLWGGGGVSNQPQHF. CDR3 in DNA: TGTGCCAGCAGTTTATGGGGAGGAGGGGGCGTCAGCAATCAGCCCCAGCATTTT.

The chain couples TRBV4-1 to TRBJ1-2; D is uncertain. Germline CDR1 and CDR2: MGHRA and YSYEKL. The CDR3 sequence is 18 residues long. V lost 5 bases to trimming and J lost 4 bases, with 26 bases between them. CDR3 sequence: CASSVTLVRPGRSYGYTF. DNA for the CDR3: TGCGCCAGCAGCGTTACCCTCGTAAGACCCGGACGCTCCTATGGCTACACCTTC.

This chain uses TRBV5-1 with TRBJ2-5; no reliable D call. The CDR3 totals 11 residues. Germline CDR1 is SGHRS and CDR2 is YFSETQ. V lost 3 bases, J lost 2 bases, and 2 bases lay in between. In DNA, the CDR3 is TGCGCCAGCAGCTCACAAGAGACCCAGTACTTC. Translation: CASSSQETQYF. The full variable domain, rest sourced from reference TRBV5-1 and TRBJ2-5, is KAGVTQTPRYLIKTRGQQVTLSCSPISGHRSVSWYQQTPGQGLQFLFEYFSETQRNKGNFPGRFSGRQFSNSRSEMNVSTLELGDSALYLCASSSQETQYFGPGTRLLVL.

The chain uses TRBV6-5 and TRBJ1-3; D is ambiguous. Germline lookup yields CDR1 MNHEY and CDR2 SVGAGI. The ends were cut back, 8 bases at V and 0 bases at J, with 11 bases in the middle. The CDR3 loop spans 14 amino acids. CDR3 residues: CASEGTASGNTIYF. DNA of the CDR3: TGTGCCAGCGAGGGAACAGCCTCTGGAAACACCATATATTTT.

This clone has a single count. The gene calls are TRBV6-1 and TRBJ1-1; D is uncertain. This CDR3 spans 13 amino acids. Germline CDR1 reads MNHNS; CDR2 reads SASEGT. The V end lost 6 bases, the J end lost 10 bases, and 18 bases lay between the germline ends. CDR3 sequence: CASRPQPTHGAFF. CDR3 coding DNA: TGTGCCAGCAGACCACAGCCGACTCATGGAGCTTTCTTT.

About this clone itself: The same CDR3 is also encoded by other DNA sequences in this sample. The chain joins TRBV2 to TRBJ2-7; 11 positions match TRBD2. The germline V gene has CDR1 SNHLY and CDR2 FYNNEI. V lost 7 bases to trimming and J lost 0 bases; unmatched junction nucleotides: 14. This CDR3 region has 18 residues. The chain's CDR3 is CASMRGLAASFLSYEQYF. The CDR3 nucleotides are TGTGCCAGCATGCGGGGACTAGCGGCCTCTTTCCTCTCCTACGAGCAGTACTTC.

The V and J genes are TRBV10-3 and TRBJ2-1, with a tentative D call TRBD1 (5 bases). The CDR3 is 13 residues long. Germline CDR1 and CDR2: ENHRY and SYGVKD. The V end was cut by 6 bases, the J end by 2 bases, with 8 bases between. The CDR3 sequence: CAIRAGPYNEQFF. The CDR3 DNA follows: TGTGCCATCAGGGCAGGGCCCTACAATGAGCAGTTCTTC.

V gene TRBV4-1 combines with J gene TRBJ2-7; D may match TRBD1 or TRBD2 (5 bases each). Germline CDR1 MGHRA, CDR2 YSYEKL. Between the trimmed V and J ends, which lost 1 base and 5 bases, there was a span of 12 bases. The CDR3 is 14 residues long. Here the CDR3 reads CASSQGGRDHEQYF. CDR3 nucleotides: TGCGCCAGCAGCCAAGGAGGTAGGGACCACGAGCAGTACTTC.

This chain connects TRBV9 to TRBJ1-2; D is possibly TRBD1 (6 bases). Germline CDR1 reads SGDLS; CDR2 reads YYNGEE. Deletions cut 4 bases from V and 6 bases from J, with 10 bases between. This CDR3 has 12 residues. The CDR3 is CASSSTGNGYTF. In DNA, the CDR3 is TGTGCCAGCAGCTCCACAGGGAATGGCTACACCTTC. The entire variable domain, with the rest obtained from reference TRBV9 and TRBJ1-2, is as follows: DSGVTQTPKHLITATGQRVTLRCSPRSGDLSVYWYQQSLDQGLQFLIQYYNGEERAKGNILERFSAQQFPDLHSELNLSSLELGDSALYFCASSSTGNGYTFGSGTRLTVV.